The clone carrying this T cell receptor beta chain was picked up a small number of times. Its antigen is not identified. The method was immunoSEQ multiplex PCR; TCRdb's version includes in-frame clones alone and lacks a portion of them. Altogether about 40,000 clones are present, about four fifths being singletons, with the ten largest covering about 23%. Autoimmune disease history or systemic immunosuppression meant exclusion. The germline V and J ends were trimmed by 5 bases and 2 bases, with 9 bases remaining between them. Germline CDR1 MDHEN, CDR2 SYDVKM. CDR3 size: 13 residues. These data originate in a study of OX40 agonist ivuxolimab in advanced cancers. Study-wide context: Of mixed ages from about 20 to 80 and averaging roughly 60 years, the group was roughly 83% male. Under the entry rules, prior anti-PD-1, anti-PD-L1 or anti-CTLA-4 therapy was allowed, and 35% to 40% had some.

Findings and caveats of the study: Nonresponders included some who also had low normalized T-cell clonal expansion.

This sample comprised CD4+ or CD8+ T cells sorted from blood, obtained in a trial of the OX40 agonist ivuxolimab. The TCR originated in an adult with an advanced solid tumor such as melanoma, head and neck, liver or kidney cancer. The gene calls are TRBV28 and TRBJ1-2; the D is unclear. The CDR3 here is CASSRRRNYGYTF. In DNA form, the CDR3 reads TGTGCCAGCAGTCGAAGGCGGAACTATGGCTACACCTTC.